This T cell receptor (beta chain) is from a study of T cell changes during pregnancy in multiple sclerosis. Assay: immunoSEQ multiplex PCR; the TCRdb copy retains only in-frame clones and omits some. The sample carries about 31,000 clones, 80% to 90% recorded once. The CDR3 is 15 amino acids. Germline values: CDR1 PRHDT, CDR2 FYEKMQ (reference sequence). The V and J ends lost 1 base and 7 bases respectively, with 11 bases between them. This clonotype originated in a female donor in good health, enrolled as a control in a pregnancy study. This chain connects TRBV13 to TRBJ1-6, with a possible D match to TRBD1 (6 bases). Specimen: CD4+ T cells from peripheral blood mononuclear cells, collected in the first trimester of pregnancy. The CDR3 DNA follows: TGTGCCAGCAGCTTAGAAACAGGGATCAATTCACCCCTCCACTTT. Its translation: CASSLETGINSPLHF.